The TCR beta chain under discussion was sequenced for a study of blood T cell repertoires in COVID-19. The V gene end was trimmed by 8 bases and the J gene end by 2 bases; junction bases not matched to a gene: 7. CDR3 length: 14 residues. The germline CDR1 and CDR2 sequences are LNHDA and SQIVND (reference sequence). Per the study methods: Estimated nucleated cell counts came from reference gene primer amplification. Generated by immunoSEQ multiplex PCR, the TCRdb table keeps only in-frame clones and is missing some. The V and J calls and clone size come from that table; D and trimming were worked out from the DNA. The sample lists under 250,000 clones, around four fifths seen once, with approximately 4.5% in the top ten.

Sequenced sample: peripheral blood. This receptor was identified in a woman between 65 and 79 years old with acute or convalescent COVID-19. The chain uses TRBV19 and TRBJ2-3, with 7 bases lining up with TRBD2. CDR3 coding DNA: TGTGCCAGTTCCGCGGGAGTAGTCACAGATACGCAGTATTTT. Encoded protein: CASSAGVVTDTQYF.